The 7 T cell receptor beta chains in this list originate from one sample, sequenced in a study of T cells in Graves' hyperthyroidism and ophthalmopathy. Template material for amplifying TCR beta CDR3 regions consisted of RNA transcripts. The HTBI primer set was used in a first-round RT-PCR of the TCR CDR3. In TCRdb, the multiplex PCR reads were re-called with MiXCR into one record per CDR3 protein. The data show 200,000 to 250,000 distinct CDR3 sequences, less than 20% seen once. Material: blood. These receptors came from a woman in her forties or fifties with Graves' hyperthyroidism.

The chain couples TRBV12-3 or TRBV12-4 to TRBJ2-2; D call uncertain. The CDR3 runs 14 residues. Trimming shortened V by 9 bases and J by 1 base, and 12 bases separated the two germline ends. The CDR3 sequence: CASIGGRNTGELFF. The CDR3 nucleotides are TGTGCCAGTATCGGTGGCAGGAACACCGGGGAGCTGTTTTTT.

The CDR3 region is CASSQDDGGFYGYTF. For the CDR3, the DNA is TGTGCCAGCAGCCAAGATGACGGGGGTTTCTATGGCTACACCTTC. The V and J genes are TRBV14 and TRBJ1-2, with D tentatively TRBD1 (5 bases). The CDR3 is made up of 15 amino acids. Trimming left V 0 bases short and J 4 bases short, with 12 bases between. Per germline, CDR1 SGHDN and CDR2 FVKESK.

The chain recombines TRBV20-1 with TRBJ2-7; D may be TRBD1 or TRBD2 (5 bases each). Germline loops: CDR1 DFQATT, CDR2 SNEGSKA (reference sequence). The CDR3 consists of 14 residues. Trimming shortened V by 6 bases and J by 2 bases, and 17 bases separated the two germline ends. The CDR3 DNA follows: TGCAGTGCGAGCTACTGGGGGAGAACCTACGAGCAGTACTTC. This encodes CSASYWGRTYEQYF.

The table lists this clonotype with a few counts. The chain is built from TRBV24-1 and TRBJ2-3; TRBD1 aligns across 8 bases. The length of the CDR3 is 18 residues. Trimming took 3 bases from V and 2 from J; bases not matched to a gene: 12. Germline V gene lookup returns CDR1 KGHDR and CDR2 SFDVKD. CDR3 nucleotide sequence: TGTGCCACCAGTGATGCCCGAGCTACGGGACAGGCCACAGATACGCAGTATTTT. This codes for CATSDARATGQATDTQYF.

The chain employs TRBV5-6 and TRBJ1-5; D gene ambiguous. CDR1 is SGHDT and CDR2 is YYEEEE in the germline V gene. The CDR3 consists of 13 residues. V was shortened by 2 bases and J by 3 bases, with 6 bases between the two germline ends. CDR3 amino acids: CASSLRANQPQHF. CDR3 DNA: TGTGCCAGCAGCTTAAGGGCCAATCAGCCCCAGCATTTT.

This clonotype came up a few times. The chain links TRBV30 to TRBJ2-1; tentative D call: TRBD2 (5 bases). CDR3 length: 14 amino acids. Trimming took off 0 bases at V and 8 bases at J, with 14 bases between the two ends. Germline V gene lookup returns CDR1 GTSNPN and CDR2 SVGIG (reference sequence). This CDR3 reads CAWSVLGRGDEQFF. CDR3 nucleotide sequence: TGTGCCTGGAGTGTACTCGGCCGGGGAGATGAGCAGTTCTTC.

This clonotype was seen repeatedly, ten times or more. The J gene is TRBJ2-2, the V gene TRBV12-3 or TRBV12-4, with D unclear. Trimming removed 5 bases at V and 5 bases at J, with 9 bases between. The CDR3 extends over 13 amino acids. The CDR3 DNA follows: TGTGCCAGCAGTATCTGGGAAACCGGGGAGCTGTTTTTT. It specifies CASSIWETGELFF.